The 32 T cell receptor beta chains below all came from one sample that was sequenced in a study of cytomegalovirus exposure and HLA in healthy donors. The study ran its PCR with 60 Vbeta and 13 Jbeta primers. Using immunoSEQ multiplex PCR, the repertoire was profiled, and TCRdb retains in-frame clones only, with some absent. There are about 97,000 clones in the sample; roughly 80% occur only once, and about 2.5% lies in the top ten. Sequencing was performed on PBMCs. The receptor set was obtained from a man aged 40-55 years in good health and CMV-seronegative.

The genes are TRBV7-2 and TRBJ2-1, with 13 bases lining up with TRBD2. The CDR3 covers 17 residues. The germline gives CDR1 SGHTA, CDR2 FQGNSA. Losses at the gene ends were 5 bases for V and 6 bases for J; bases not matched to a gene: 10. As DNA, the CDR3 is TGTGCCAGCAGCACCACGACTAGCGGGGGGCCCCTCAATGAGCAGTTCTTC. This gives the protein CASSTTTSGGPLNEQFF.

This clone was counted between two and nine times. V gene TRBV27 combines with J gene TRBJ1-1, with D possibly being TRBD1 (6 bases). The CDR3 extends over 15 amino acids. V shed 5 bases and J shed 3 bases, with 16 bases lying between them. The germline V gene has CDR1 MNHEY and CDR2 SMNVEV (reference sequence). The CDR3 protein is CASSAQQGWYTEAFF. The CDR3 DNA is TGTGCCAGCAGTGCGCAACAGGGTTGGTACACTGAAGCTTTCTTT.

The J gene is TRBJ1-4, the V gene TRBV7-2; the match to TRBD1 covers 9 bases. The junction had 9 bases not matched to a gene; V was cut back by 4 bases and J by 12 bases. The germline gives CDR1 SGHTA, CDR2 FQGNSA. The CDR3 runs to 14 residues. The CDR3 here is CASSSGQGTGELFF. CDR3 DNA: TGTGCCAGCAGCTCAGGACAGGGGACGGGAGAACTGTTTTTT.

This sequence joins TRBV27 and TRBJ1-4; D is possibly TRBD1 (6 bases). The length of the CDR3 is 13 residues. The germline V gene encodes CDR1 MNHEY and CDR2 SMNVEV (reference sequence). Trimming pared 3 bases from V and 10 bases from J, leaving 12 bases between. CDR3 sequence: CASSFGEGGKLFF. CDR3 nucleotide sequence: TGTGCCAGCAGTTTTGGGGAGGGGGGAAAACTGTTTTTT.

Written as DNA, the CDR3 is TGCGCCAGCAGCCCGGACAGGGAGACCCTTAATGAAAAACTGTTTTTT. Translation gives CASSPDRETLNEKLFF. V and J are TRBV5-1 and TRBJ1-4; 8 bases align to TRBD1. CDR3 length: 16 residues. The V and J ends lost 4 bases and 4 bases, in that order; junction bases with no gene match: 9. Germline CDR1 reads SGHRS; CDR2 reads YFSETQ.

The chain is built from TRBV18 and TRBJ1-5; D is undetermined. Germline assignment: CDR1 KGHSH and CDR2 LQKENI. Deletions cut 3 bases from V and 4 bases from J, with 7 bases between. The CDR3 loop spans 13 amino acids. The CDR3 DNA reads TGTGCCAGCTCACCCGATGAGAATCAGCCCCAGCATTTT. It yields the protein CASSPDENQPQHF.

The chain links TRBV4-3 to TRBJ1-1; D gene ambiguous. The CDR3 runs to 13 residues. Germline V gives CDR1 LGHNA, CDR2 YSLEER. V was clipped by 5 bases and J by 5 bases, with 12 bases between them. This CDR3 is CASSRVGNTEAFF. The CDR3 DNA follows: TGCGCCAGCAGCAGGGTCGGGAATACTGAAGCTTTCTTT.

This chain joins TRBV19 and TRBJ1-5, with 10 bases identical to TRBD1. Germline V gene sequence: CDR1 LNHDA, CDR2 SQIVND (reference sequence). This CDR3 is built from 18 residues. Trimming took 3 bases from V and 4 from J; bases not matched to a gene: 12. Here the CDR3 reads CASSMGRDRGFGNQPQHF. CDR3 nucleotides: TGTGCCAGTAGTATGGGCCGGGACAGGGGATTTGGGAATCAGCCCCAGCATTTT.

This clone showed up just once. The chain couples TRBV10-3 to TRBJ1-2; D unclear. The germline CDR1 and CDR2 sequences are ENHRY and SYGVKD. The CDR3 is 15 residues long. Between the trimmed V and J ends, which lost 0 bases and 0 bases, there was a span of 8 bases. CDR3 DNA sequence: TGTGCCATCAGTGAGTCTCGGCAGGCTAACTATGGCTACACCTTC. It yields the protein CAISESRQANYGYTF.

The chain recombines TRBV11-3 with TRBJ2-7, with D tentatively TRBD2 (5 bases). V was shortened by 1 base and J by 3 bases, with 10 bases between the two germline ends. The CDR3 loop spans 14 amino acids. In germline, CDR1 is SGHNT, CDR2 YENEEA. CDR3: CASSLGTGIYEQYF. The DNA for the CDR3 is TGTGCCAGCAGCTTAGGGACTGGGATCTACGAGCAGTACTTC.

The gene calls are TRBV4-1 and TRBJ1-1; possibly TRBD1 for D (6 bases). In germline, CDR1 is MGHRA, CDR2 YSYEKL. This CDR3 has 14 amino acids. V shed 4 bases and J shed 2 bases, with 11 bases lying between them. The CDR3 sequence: CASSRGQRNTEAFF. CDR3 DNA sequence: TGCGCCAGCAGCCGAGGACAGAGAAACACTGAAGCTTTCTTT.

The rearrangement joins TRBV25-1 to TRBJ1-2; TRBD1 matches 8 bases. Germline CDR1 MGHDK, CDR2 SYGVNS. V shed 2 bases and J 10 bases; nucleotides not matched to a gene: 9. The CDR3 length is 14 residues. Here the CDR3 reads CASSETGQGPDYTF. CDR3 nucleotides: TGTGCCAGCAGTGAAACCGGACAGGGCCCGGACTACACCTTC.

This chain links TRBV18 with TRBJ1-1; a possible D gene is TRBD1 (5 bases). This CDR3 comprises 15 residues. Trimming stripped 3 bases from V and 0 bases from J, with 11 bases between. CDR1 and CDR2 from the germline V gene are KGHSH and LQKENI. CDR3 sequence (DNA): TGTGCCAGCTCACCCTTAGACAGTCTGAACACTGAAGCTTTCTTT. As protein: CASSPLDSLNTEAFF.

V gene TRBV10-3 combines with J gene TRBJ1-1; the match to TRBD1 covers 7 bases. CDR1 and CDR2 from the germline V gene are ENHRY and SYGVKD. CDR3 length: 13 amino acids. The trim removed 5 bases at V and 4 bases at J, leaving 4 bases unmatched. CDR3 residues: CAISRQGGTEAFF. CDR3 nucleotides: TGTGCCATCAGTAGACAGGGCGGCACTGAAGCTTTCTTT.

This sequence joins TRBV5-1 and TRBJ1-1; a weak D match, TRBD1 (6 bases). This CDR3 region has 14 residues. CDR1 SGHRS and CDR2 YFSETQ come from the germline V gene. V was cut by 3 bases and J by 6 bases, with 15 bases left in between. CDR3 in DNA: TGCGCCAGCAGCTGGGGAACCAGGGGCGCTGAAGCTTTCTTT. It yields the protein CASSWGTRGAEAFF.

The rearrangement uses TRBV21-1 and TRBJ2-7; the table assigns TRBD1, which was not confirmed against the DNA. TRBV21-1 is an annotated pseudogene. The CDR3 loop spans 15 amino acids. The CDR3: CASSDQGACFYEQYF. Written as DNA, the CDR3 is TGTGCCAGCAGCGACCAGGGGGCTTGTTTCTACGAGCAGTACTTC.

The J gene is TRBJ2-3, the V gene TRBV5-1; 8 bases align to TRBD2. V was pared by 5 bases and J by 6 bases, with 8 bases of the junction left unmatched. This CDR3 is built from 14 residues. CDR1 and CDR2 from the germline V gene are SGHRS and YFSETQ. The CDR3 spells CASSTGTSDDTQYF. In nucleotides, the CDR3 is TGCGCCAGCAGTACCGGGACTAGTGACGATACGCAGTATTTT.

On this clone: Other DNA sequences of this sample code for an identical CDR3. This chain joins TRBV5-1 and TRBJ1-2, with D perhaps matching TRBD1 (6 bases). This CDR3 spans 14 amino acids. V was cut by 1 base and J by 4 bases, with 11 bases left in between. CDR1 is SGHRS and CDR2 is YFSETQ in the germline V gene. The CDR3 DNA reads TGCGCCAGCAGCTTGAAGGGGGACGGCTATGGCTACACCTTC. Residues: CASSLKGDGYGYTF.

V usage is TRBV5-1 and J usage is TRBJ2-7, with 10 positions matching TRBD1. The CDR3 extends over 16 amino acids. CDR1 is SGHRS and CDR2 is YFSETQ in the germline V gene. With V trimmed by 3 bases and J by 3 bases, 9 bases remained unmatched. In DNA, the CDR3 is TGCGCCAGCAGCTACCTCTACCGGGACAGGGGCTACGAGCAGTACTTC. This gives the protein CASSYLYRDRGYEQYF. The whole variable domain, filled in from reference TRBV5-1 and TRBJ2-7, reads KAGVTQTPRYLIKTRGQQVTLSCSPISGHRSVSWYQQTPGQGLQFLFEYFSETQRNKGNFPGRFSGRQFSNSRSEMNVSTLELGDSALYLCASSYLYRDRGYEQYFGPGTRLTVT.

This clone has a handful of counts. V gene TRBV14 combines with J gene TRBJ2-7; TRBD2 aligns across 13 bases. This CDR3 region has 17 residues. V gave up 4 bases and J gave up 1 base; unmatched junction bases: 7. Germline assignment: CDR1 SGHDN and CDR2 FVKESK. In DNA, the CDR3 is TGTGCCAGCAGCCCACTAGCGGGGGGGCTTAGATCCTACGAGCAGTACTTC. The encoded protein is CASSPLAGGLRSYEQYF. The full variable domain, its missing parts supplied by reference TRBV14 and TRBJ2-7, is EAGVTQFPSHSVIEKGQTVTLRCDPISGHDNLYWYRRVMGKEIKFLLHFVKESKQDESGMPNNRFLAERTGGTYSTLKVQPAELEDSGVYFCASSPLAGGLRSYEQYFGPGTRLTVT.

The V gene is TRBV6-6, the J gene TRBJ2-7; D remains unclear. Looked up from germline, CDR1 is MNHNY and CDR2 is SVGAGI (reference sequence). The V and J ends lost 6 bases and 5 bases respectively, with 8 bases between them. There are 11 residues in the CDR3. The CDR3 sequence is CASSPGHEQYF. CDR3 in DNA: TGTGCCAGCAGCCCTGGGCACGAGCAGTACTTC.

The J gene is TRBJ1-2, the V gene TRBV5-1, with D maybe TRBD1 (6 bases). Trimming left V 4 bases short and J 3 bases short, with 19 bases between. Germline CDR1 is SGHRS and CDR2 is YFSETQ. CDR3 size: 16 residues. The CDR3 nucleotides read TGCGCCAGCAGCGGGAGCCAGGGGCGGTTTGACTATGGCTACACCTTC. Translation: CASSGSQGRFDYGYTF.

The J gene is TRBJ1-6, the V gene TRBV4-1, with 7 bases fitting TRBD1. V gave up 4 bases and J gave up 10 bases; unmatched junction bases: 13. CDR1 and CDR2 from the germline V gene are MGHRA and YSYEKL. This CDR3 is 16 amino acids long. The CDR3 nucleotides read TGCGCCAGCAGCCTCCGGACAGGAGATGTAGGCTCACCCCTCCACTTT. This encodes CASSLRTGDVGSPLHF.

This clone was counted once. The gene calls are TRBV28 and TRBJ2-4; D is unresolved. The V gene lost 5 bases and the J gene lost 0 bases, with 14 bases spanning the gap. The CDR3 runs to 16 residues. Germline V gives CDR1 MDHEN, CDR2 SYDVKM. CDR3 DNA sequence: TGTGCCAGCAGTCCCCCTCGGAGCCTAGCCAAAAACATTCAGTACTTC. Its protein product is CASSPPRSLAKNIQYF.

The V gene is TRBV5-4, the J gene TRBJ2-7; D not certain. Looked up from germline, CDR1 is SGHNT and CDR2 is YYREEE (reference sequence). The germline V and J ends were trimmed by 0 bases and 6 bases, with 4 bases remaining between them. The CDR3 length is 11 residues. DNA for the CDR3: TGTGCCAGCAGCTTGGCTCGCGAGCAGTACTTC. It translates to CASSLAREQYF. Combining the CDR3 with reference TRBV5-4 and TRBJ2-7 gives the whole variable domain ETGVTQSPTHLIKTRGQQVTLRCSSQSGHNTVSWYQQALGQGPQFIFQYYREEENGRGNFPPRFSGLQFPNYSSELNVNALELDDSALYLCASSLAREQYFGPGTRLTVT.

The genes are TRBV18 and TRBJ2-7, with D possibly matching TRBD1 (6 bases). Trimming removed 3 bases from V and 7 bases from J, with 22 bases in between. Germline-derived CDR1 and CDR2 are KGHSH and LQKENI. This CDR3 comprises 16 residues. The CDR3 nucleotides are TGTGCCAGCTCACCTGACCGGGACACCCGGCCGGTAGAGCAGTACTTC. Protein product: CASSPDRDTRPVEQYF.

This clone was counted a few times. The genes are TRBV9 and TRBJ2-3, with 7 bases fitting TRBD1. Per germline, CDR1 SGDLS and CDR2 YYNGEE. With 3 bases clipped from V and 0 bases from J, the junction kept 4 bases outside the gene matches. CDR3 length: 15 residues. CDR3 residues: CASSASGQSTDTQYF. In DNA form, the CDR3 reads TGTGCCAGCAGCGCCTCGGGACAGAGCACAGATACGCAGTATTTT.

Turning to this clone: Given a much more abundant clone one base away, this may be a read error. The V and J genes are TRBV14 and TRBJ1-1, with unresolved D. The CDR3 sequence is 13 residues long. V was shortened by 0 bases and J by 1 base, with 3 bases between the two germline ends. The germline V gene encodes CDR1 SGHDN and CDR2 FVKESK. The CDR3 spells CASSQDRNTEAFF. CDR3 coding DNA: TGTGCCAGCAGCCAAGACAGGAACACTGAAGCTTTCTTT.

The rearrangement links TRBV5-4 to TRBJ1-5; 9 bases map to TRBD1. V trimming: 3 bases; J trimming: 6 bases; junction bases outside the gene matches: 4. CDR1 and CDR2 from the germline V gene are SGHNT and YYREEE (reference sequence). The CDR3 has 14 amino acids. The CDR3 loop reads CASSWGGQGQPQHF. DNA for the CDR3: TGTGCCAGCAGCTGGGGGGGACAGGGTCAGCCCCAGCATTTT.

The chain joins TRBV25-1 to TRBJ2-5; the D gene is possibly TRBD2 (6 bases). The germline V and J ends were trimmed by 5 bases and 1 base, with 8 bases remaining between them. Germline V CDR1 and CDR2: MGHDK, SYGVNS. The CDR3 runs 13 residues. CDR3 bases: TGTGCCAGCAGTCTGGGGGGCCAAGAGACCCAGTACTTC. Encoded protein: CASSLGGQETQYF.

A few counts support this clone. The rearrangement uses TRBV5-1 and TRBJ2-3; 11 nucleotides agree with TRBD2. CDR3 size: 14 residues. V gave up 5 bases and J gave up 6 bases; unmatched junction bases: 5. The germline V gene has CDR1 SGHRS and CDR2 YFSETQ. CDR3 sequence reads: CASSMRTSGDTQYF. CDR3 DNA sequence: TGCGCCAGCAGTATGAGGACTAGCGGGGATACGCAGTATTTT.

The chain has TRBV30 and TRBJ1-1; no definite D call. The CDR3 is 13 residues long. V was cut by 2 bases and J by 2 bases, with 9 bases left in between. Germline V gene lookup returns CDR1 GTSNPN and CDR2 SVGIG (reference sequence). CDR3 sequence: CAWSPSFNTEAFF. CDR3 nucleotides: TGTGCCTGGAGTCCCAGTTTTAACACTGAAGCTTTCTTT.